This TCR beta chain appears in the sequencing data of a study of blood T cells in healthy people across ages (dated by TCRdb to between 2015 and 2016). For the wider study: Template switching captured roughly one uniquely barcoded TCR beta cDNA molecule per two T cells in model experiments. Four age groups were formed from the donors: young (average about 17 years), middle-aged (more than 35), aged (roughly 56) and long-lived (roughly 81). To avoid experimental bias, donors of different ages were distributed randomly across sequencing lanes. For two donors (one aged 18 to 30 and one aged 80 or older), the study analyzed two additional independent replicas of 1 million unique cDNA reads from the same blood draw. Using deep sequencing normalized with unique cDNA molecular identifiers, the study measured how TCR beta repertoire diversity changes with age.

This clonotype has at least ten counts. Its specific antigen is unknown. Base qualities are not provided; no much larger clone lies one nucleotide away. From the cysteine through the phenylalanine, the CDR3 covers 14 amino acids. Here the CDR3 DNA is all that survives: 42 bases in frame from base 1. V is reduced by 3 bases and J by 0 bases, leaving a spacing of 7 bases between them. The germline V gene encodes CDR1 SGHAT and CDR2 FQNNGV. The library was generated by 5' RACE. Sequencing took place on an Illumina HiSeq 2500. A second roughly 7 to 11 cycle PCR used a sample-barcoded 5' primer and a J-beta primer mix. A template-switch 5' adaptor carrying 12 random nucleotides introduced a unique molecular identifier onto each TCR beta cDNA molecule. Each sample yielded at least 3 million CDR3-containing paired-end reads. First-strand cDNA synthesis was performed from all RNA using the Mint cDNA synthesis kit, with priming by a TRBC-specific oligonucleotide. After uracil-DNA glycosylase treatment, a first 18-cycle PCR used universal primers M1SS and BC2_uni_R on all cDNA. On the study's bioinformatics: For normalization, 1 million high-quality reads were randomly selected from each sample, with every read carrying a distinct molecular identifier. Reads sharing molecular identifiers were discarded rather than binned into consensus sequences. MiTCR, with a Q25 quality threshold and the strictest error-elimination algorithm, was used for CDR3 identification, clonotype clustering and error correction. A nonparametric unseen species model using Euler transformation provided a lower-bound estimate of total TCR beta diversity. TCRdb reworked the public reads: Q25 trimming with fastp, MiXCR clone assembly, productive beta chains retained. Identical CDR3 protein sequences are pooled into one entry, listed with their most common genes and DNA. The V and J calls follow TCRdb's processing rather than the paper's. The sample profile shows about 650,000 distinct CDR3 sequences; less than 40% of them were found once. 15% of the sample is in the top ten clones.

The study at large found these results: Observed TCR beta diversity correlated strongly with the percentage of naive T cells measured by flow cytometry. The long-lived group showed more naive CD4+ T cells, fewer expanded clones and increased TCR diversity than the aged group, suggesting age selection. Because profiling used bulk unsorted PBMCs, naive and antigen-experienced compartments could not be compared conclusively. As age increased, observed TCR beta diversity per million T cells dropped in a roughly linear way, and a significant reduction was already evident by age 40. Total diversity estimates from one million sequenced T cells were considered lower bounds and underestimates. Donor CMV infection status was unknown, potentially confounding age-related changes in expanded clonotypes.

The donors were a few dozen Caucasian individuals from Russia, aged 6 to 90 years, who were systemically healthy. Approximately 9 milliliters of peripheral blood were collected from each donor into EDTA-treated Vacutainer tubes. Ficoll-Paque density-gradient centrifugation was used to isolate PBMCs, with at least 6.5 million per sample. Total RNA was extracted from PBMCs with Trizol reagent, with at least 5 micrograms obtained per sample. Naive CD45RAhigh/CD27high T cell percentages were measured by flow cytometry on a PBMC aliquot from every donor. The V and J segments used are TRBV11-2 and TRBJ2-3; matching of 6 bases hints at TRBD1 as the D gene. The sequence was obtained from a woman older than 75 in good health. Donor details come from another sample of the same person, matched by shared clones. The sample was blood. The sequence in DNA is TGTGCCAGCAGCTTTACAGGGAGCACAGATACGCAGTATTTT. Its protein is CASSFTGSTDTQYF. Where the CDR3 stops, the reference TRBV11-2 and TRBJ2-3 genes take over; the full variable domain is EAGVAQSPRYKIIEKRQSVAFWCNPISGHATLYWYQQILGQGPKLLIQFQNNGVVDDSQLPKDRFSAERLKGVDSTLKIQPAKLEDSAVYLCASSFTGSTDTQYFGPGTRLTVL.